This T cell receptor (beta chain) comes out of a study of Ad26.COV2.S vaccination and SARS-CoV-2 variants. Turning to the study itself: The donor participated in the COV1001 trial, in its Ad26.COV2.S arm.

Produced via immunoSEQ multiplex PCR; TCRdb's table is partial and in-frame only. Of around 350,000 clones in the sample, approximately 85% were seen once. Treatment reported: roughly 19 received Ad26.COV2.S at low or high dose, single or two shots; about 5 received placebo; per-sample allocation not given. Specimens were obtained on day 63 following the first vaccine or placebo injection. The vaccine antigen was prefusion-stabilized Wuhan SARS-CoV-2 spike. This clone has a handful of counts. Its cognate antigen is unknown. Study-level results: Possibly, TCR breadth and depth analyses underestimated total T cell responses. Reportedly, after vaccination the spike-specific CD8+ and CD4+ T cell responses displayed substantial breadth.

This clonotype was sampled from a person between 18 and 65 years old who received the Ad26.COV2.S COVID-19 vaccine or a placebo. The material was peripheral blood, obtained in a trial of Ad26.COV2.S vaccine versus placebo.

The CDR3 region is CASSQDPQGPYGYTF. For the CDR3, the DNA is TGCGCCAGCAGCCAAGATCCCCAGGGCCCATATGGCTACACCTTC. This chain uses TRBV4-1 with TRBJ1-2; a possible D gene is TRBD1 (5 bases). Per germline, CDR1 MGHRA and CDR2 YSYEKL. V lost 0 bases, J lost 5 bases, and 13 bases lay in between. This CDR3 has 15 amino acids.